One T cell receptor (beta chain) is described in this entry. The data were taken from a study of blood T cell repertoires in COVID-19. The protocol was immunoSEQ multiplex PCR, while the TCRdb copy is restricted to in-frame clones and leaves out a portion. Of 50,000 to 55,000 clones listed, more than 70% are singletons. Sequencing was carried out using peripheral blood. The sequence was collected from a man aged 60 to 75 with acute or convalescent COVID-19.

The CDR3 DNA reads TGTGCCAGCAGCAAAGGGGATAGCGGGCCCGGGGAGCTGTTTTTT. Translating it yields CASSKGDSGPGELFF. The chain carries TRBV21-1 and TRBJ2-2; the table calls TRBD2, which could not be checked here. TRBV21-1 is a known pseudogene. The CDR3 runs 15 residues.